The source of this TCR beta chain is a study of blood T cell repertoires in COVID-19. Turning to the study itself: Acute and convalescent COVID-19 specimens originated in the United States, Italy and Spain.

All enrollees were about 18 to 95 years old and from 20 to 30 US areas. Researchers sorted participants into cohorts using their self-reported clinical history. The protocol was immunoSEQ multiplex PCR, while the TCRdb copy is restricted to in-frame clones and leaves out a portion. Of roughly 500,000 clones listed, over 75% are singletons. Between the trimmed V and J ends, which lost 3 bases and 2 bases, there was a span of 15 bases. This CDR3 comprises 17 residues. Germline CDR1 SGHRS, CDR2 YFSETQ. The genes are TRBV5-1 and TRBJ2-6; a possible D gene is TRBD1 (6 bases). The source is a woman aged 40 to 50 who had recovered from COVID-19. Sample: PBMCs or T cells enriched from blood (not recorded which). CDR3 nucleotide sequence: TGCGCCAGCAGCTCAACAACAGGGTACGCTGGGGCCAACGTCCTGACTTTC. Its translation: CASSSTTGYAGANVLTF.